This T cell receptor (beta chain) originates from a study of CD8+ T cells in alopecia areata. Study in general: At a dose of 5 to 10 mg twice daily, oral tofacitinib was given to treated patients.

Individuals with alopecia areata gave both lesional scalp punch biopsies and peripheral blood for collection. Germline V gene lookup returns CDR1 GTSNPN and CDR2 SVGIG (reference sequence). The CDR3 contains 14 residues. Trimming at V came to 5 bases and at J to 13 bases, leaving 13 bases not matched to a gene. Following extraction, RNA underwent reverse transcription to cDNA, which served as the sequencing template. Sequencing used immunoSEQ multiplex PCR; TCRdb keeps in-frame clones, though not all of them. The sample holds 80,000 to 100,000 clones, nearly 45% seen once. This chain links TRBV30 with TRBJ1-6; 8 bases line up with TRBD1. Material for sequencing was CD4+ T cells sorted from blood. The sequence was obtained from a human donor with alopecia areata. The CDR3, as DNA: TGTGCCTGGCTCAAGGGACAGGAGACGGAGCCCCTCCACTTT. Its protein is CAWLKGQETEPLHF.